This TCR beta chain was retrieved from a study of T-cell memory formation after mild COVID-19 (dated by TCRdb to the early 2020s). Background on the whole study: Most TCR sequence clusters were specific to one of the two donors. Two young, previously healthy adult volunteers made up the cohort, one male and one female. Longitudinal TCRalpha and TCRbeta repertoire sequencing tracked T-cell clones expanding and contracting after mild COVID-19 in a couple of donors.

This clonotype was found a few times. Its antigen is still unknown. Per-nucleotide qualities are absent, and no much larger clonotype sits a single base away. Ficoll-Paque density gradient centrifugation was the method used to isolate PBMCs. The listed sequencing device is Illumina NovaSeq 6000. cDNA libraries for TCRalpha and TCRbeta were prepared by 5'RACE using constant-segment primers, with sample barcodes and unique molecular identifiers added. Trizol reagent was used to extract RNA from every sample. Amplification of the libraries took two PCR steps, and the second step added a second sample barcode plus Illumina TruSeq adapters. Libraries were sequenced on an Illumina NovaSeq with 2 x 150 bp paired-end reads. On the study's bioinformatics: With migec v1.2.7, reads were demultiplexed and then collapsed into UMI-guided consensus sequences. Using mixcr v2.1.11, UMI consensuses were aligned to TRA and TRB V and J templates and then assembled into clonotypes. A clonotype was counted as expanded or contracted only when both edgeR and NoisET called the clonotype significant, with the noise models trained on biological replicates. For edgeR calls, the thresholds were a false discovery rate-adjusted p below 0.01 and a log2 fold-change of 1. As an exploratory analysis of dynamics, max-normalized trajectories of the 1000 most abundant clonotypes were examined with PCA combined with hierarchical clustering. Each responding clone was given a CD4 or CD8 phenotype based on the CD4+ and CD8+ repertoires, which had been sequenced separately. Using fastp at Q25 and MiXCR, TCRdb reprocessed the public reads and kept productive beta chains. Rows are unified per CDR3 protein, each entry keeping the most common DNA and genes. TCRdb assigned the V and J calls; the authors' analysis was not used. This sample holds around 300,000 distinct CDR3 sequences; more than 15% were observed only once. More than 20% of the sample goes to the ten largest clones.

Paper-wide results and their limitations: Whether the second-wave clones peaking on day 37 were SARS-CoV-2 specific was not confirmed. Contracting CD4+ clones turned up mainly in the CM and EM memory subsets, whereas EMRA was where CD8+ clones were enriched. The detection of some responding clones in pre-infection memory suggests that pre-existing cross-reactive memory T cells joined the SARS-CoV-2 response. The study included only a couple of mild cases, and larger cohorts that include severe cases with pre-infection samples were judged to be necessary. From day 15 to 85, contracting clones showed balanced CD4/CD8 phenotypes, whereas a second wave of clones that expanded from day 15 to 37 leaned towards CD4+.

This sequence originates from a man aged 18 to 29 who had mild COVID-19 (a few samples of this study predate the infection). The sample titles of this study are shuffled in the database, so cell type and time point are left out; the donor was told from shared clones. The sequenced sample was PBMCs or a T cell subset sorted from them (not recorded which).

This receptor has the CDR3 CASSPRAGGSTQYF. Here is the DNA: TGTGCCAGCAGCCCCAGAGCGGGGGGCTCGACCCAGTACTTC. Recombination linked TRBV9 to TRBJ2-5; 9 of the junction bases match TRBD2. The CDR3 goes from the cysteine to the phenylalanine over 14 residues. Kept here is only the CDR3 DNA, which spans 42 bases and is read in frame from base 1. CDR1 SGDLS and CDR2 YYNGEE are derived from the germline V gene. Trimming takes 4 bases off V and 7 bases off J; junction bases not matched to a gene: 8.